This paragraph covers one T cell receptor beta chain sequence. The data were produced by immunoSEQ multiplex PCR, yet TCRdb's version contains in-frame clones alone and is incomplete. This sample has around 67,000 clones, with approximately 80% found just once. This entry is derived from a study of OX40 agonist ivuxolimab in advanced cancers. Germline CDR1 reads SGHRS; CDR2 reads YFSETQ. The CDR3 extends over 14 amino acids. V was trimmed by 1 base and J by 10 bases, leaving 12 bases between them. V is TRBV5-1 and J is TRBJ1-6; no definite D call. The origin of this receptor is an adult with an advanced solid tumor such as melanoma, head and neck, liver or kidney cancer. This specimen was CD4+ or CD8+ T cells sorted from blood, taken in a trial of the OX40 agonist ivuxolimab. CDR3 in amino acids: CASSLKGEGSPLHF. The DNA for the CDR3 is TGCGCCAGCAGCTTGAAGGGAGAGGGCTCACCCCTCCACTTT.